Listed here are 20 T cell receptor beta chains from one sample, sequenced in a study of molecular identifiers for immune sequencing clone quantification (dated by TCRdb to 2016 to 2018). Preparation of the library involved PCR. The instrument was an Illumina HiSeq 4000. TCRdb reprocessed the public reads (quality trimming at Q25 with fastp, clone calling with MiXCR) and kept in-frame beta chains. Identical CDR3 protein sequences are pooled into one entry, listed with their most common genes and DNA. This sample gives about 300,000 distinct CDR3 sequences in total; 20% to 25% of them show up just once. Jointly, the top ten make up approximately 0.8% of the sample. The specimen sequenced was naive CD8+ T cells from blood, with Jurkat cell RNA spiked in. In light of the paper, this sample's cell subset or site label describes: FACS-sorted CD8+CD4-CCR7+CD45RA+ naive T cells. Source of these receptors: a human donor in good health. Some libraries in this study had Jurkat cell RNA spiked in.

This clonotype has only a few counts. CDR3 nucleotides: TGCAGTGCTAGAGATTTCACAGGAGAAACCTACGAGCAGTACTTC. Its translation is CSARDFTGETYEQYF. The chain couples TRBV20-1 to TRBJ2-7, with a weak D call TRBD1 (5 bases). Trimming took off 0 bases at V and 2 bases at J, with 14 bases between the two ends. There are 15 residues in the CDR3. CDR1 is DFQATT and CDR2 is SNEGSKA in the germline V gene (reference sequence).

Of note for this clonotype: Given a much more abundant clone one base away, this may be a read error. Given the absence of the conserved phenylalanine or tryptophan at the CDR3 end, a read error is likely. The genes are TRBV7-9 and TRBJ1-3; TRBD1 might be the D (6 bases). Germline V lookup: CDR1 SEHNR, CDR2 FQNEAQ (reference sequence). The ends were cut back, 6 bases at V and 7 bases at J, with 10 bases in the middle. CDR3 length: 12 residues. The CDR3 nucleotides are TGTGCCAGCAGGGGAAGGGGGAACACCATATATCTT. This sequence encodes CASRGRGNTIYL.

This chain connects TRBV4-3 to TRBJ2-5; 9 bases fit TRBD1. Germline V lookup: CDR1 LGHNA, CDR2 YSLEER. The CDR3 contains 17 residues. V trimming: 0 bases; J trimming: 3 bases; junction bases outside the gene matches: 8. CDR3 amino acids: CASSQDLWTGVEETQYF. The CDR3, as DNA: TGCGCCAGCAGCCAAGATCTTTGGACAGGGGTTGAAGAGACCCAGTACTTC.

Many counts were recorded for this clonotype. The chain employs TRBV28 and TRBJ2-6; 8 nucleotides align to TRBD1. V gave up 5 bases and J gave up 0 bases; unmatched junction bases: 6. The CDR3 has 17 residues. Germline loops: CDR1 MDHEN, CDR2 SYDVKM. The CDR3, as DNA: TGTGCCAGCAGTGGGGACAGGCGTCACTCTGGGGCCAACGTCCTGACTTTC. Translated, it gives CASSGDRRHSGANVLTF.

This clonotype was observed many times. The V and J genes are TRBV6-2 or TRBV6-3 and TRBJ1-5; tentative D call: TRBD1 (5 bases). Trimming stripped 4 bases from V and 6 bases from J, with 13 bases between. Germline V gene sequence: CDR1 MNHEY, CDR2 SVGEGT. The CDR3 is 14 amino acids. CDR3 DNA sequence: TGTGCCAGCAGTTCGAGGGGAAAAGCTCAGCCCCAGCATTTT. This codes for CASSSRGKAQPQHF.

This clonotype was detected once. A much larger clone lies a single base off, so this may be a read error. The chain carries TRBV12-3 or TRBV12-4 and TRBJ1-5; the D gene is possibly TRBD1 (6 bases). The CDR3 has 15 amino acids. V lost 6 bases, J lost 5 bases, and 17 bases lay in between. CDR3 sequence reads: CASRPDRTSDQPQHF. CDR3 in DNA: TGTGCCAGCAGACCTGACAGGACGAGCGATCAGCCCCAGCATTTT.

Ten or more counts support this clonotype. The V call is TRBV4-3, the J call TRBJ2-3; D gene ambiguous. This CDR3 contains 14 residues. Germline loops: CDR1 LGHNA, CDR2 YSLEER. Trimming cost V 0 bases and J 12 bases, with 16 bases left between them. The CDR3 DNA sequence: TGCGCCAGCAGCCAAGATATCTCGGCTAATGAACAGTATTTT. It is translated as CASSQDISANEQYF.

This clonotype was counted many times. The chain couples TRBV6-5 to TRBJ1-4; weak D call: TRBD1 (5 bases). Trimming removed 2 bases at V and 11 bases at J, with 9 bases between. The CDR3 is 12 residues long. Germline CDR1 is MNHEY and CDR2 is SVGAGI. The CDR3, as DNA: TGTGCCAGCAGTTACGGGGAGGGGAAACTGTTTTTT. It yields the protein CASSYGEGKLFF.

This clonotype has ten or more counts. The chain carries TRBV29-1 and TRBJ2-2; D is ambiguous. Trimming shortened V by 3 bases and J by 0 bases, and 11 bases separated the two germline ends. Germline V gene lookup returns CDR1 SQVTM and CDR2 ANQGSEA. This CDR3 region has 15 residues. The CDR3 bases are TGCAGCGTTGAGGGTCTTATCGCGAACACCGGGGAGCTGTTTTTT. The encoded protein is CSVEGLIANTGELFF.

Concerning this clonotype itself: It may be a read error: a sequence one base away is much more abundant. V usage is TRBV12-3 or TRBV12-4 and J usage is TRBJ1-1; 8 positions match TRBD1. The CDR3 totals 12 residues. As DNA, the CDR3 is TGTGCCGTCCTCAGGGGGCAGACTGGAGCTTTCTTT. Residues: CAVLRGQTGAFF.

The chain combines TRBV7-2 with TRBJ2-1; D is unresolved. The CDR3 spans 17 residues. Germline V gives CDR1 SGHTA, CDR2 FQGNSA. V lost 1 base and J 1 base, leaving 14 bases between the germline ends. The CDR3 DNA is TGTGCCAGCAGCTTAGTGGTAGGGCAGGCATCCTACAATGAGCAGTTCTTC. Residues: CASSLVVGQASYNEQFF.

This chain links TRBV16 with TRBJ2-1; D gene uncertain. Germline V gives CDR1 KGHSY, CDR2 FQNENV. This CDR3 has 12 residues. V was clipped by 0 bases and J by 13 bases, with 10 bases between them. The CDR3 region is CASSQSRQAQFF. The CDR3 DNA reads TGTGCCAGCAGCCAATCGCGGCAGGCCCAGTTCTTC.

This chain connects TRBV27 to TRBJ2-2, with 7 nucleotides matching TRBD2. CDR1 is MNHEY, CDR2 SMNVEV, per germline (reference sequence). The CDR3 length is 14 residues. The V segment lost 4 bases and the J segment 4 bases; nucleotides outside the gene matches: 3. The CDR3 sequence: CASSWGGSTGELFF. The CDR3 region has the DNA TGTGCCAGCAGTTGGGGCGGGAGCACCGGGGAGCTGTTTTTT.

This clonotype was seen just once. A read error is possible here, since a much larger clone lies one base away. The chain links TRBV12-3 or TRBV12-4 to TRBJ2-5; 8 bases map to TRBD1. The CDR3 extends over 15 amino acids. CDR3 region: CASSQRTGYHETQYF. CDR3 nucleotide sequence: TGTGCCAGCAGCCAGAGGACAGGGTACCACGAGACCCAGTACTTC.

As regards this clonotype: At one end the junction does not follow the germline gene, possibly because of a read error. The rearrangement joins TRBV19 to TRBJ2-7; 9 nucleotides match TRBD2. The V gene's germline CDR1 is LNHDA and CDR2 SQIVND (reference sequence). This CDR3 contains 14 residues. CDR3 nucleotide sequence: TGTGCCTGTAGTATGGCGGGGGGGAGCTACGAGCAGTACTTC. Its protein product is CACSMAGGSYEQYF.

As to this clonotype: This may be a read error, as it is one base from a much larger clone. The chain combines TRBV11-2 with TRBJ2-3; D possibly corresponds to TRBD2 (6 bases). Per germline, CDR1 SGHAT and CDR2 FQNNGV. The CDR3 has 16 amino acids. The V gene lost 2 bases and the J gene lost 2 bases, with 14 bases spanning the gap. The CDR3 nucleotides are TGTGCCAGCAGCTTAAATTGGGCGGGGTACACAGATACGCAGTATTTT. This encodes CASSLNWAGYTDTQYF.

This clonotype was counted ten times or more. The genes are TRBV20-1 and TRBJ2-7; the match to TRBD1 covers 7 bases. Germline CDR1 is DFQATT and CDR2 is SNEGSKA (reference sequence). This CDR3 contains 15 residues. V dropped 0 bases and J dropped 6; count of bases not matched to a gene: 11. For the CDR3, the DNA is TGCAGTGCTAGAGATCTTTTAGGACAGGTCTCCGAGCAGTACTTC. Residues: CSARDLLGQVSEQYF.

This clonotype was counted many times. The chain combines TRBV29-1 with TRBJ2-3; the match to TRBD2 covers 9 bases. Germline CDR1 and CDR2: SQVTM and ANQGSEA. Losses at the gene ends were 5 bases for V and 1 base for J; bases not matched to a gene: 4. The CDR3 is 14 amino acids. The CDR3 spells CSVKTSGRTDTQYF. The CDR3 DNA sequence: TGCAGCGTTAAGACTAGCGGCCGCACAGATACGCAGTATTTT.

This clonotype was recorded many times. CDR3 in DNA: TGTGCCAGCAGTTACCTCAGGATCACAGATACGCAGTATTTT. Residues: CASSYLRITDTQYF. The chain combines TRBV6-2 or TRBV6-3 with TRBJ2-3; D gene unclear. This CDR3 has 14 amino acids. Trimming left V 2 bases short and J 2 bases short, with 8 bases between. The germline V gene has CDR1 MNHEY and CDR2 SVGEGT.

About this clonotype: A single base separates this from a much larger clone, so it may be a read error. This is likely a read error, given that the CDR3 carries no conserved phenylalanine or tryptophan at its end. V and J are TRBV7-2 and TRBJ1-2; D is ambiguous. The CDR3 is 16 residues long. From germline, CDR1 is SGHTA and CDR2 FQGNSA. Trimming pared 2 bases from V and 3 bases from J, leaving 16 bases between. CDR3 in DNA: TGTGCCAGCAGCTTAAGCGGTATCGGCAGATACTATGGCTACACCATC. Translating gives CASSLSGIGRYYGYTI.